This T cell receptor beta chain was obtained from a study of shared clonotypes between healthy human individuals. Genomic DNA per cell subset filled all wells of several immunoSEQ plates. Per the original methods: As immunoSEQ supplied junction-only sequences (without quality scores), filtering differed. Sequencing used immunoSEQ multiplex PCR; TCRdb keeps in-frame clones, though not all of them. V and J calls and clone size are those listed in that table; D and trimming were worked out from the DNA. The table lists under 1,100,000 clones, roughly 80% of them singletons. Donors were healthy HIV-negative adults without recent acute infections or vaccinations. Germline CDR1 LNHNV, CDR2 YYDKDF (reference sequence). CDR3 length: 15 amino acids. V gave up 0 bases and J gave up 6 bases, with 11 bases separating them.

This receptor was taken from a man in his late teens or twenties in good health. The J gene is TRBJ1-4, the V gene TRBV15; D is perhaps TRBD1 (5 bases). The sample was memory CD4+ T cells sorted from blood. Documented subset: CD45RA-negative fraction. CDR3 region: CATSRDRGGYEKLFF. CDR3 nucleotide sequence: TGTGCCACCAGCAGAGACCGGGGCGGTTATGAAAAACTGTTTTTT.